This TCR beta chain was identified in a study of shared clonotypes between healthy human individuals. In the naive CD8 group, cells lacked CD45RO and were positively selected for CCR7, so terminally differentiated effector memory CD45RA+ cells were left out. Assay used: immunoSEQ multiplex PCR; TCRdb lists only in-frame clones, some missing. The top ten hold more than 1.5% of the sample, which has millions of clones, more than 85% seen once. The CDR3 length is 14 residues. CDR1 is MNHEY and CDR2 is SMNVEV in the germline V gene (reference sequence). The V gene lost 4 bases and the J gene lost 3 bases, with 12 bases spanning the gap.

This chain joins TRBV27 and TRBJ2-5; D is ambiguous. The source material was naive CD8+ T cells from PBMCs. This receptor was obtained from a man aged 18 to 35 in good health. Some clones in this sample may be carry-over from other donors' samples. The CDR3, as DNA: TGTGCCAGCAGTTCGGGTTGGGGAAAAGAGACCCAGTACTTC. Protein sequence: CASSSGWGKETQYF.